The clone carrying this T cell receptor beta chain was counted only a few times. Its specificity is unknown. Sorted populations all had greater than 98% purity. The sample comes from a study of beta chain features in type 1 diabetes. Study at large: All samples combined gave roughly 110,000,000 sorted cells for examination. Findings and caveats of the study: For patients, the naive, central memory and Treg TCRB repertoires appeared more alike than for healthy donors.

The germline CDR1 and CDR2 sequences are SGHTA and FQGNSA. This CDR3 has 14 amino acids. V was clipped by 3 bases and J by 5 bases; unmatched bases: 7. All of the isolated RNA was reverse transcribed, so expressed TCRB transcripts were sequenced. The table came from immunoSEQ multiplex PCR; TCRdb's copy has only in-frame clones and leaves some out. The sample lists 350,000 to 450,000 clones, around 16% occurring once. This receptor was obtained from a young woman in good health. Sequences were obtained from naive CD4+ T cells from blood. J is TRBJ2-7 and V is TRBV7-2; TRBD2 aligns across 7 bases. CDR3 sequence: CASSFSRGGDEQYF. CDR3 DNA: TGTGCCAGCAGCTTTAGCCGGGGAGGGGACGAGCAGTACTTC.